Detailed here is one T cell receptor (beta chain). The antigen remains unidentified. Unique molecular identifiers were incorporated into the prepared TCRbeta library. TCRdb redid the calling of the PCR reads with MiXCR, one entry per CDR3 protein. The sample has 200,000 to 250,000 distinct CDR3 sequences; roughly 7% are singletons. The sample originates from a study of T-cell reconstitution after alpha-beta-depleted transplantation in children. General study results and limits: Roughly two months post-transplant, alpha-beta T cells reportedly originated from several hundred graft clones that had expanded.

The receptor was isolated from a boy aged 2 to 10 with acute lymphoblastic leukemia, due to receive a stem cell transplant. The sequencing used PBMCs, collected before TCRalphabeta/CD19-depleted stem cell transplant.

The CDR3 protein is CASSLAYSGNTIYF. The CDR3 DNA sequence: TGTGCCAGCAGCTTAGCCTACTCTGGAAACACCATATATTTT. V and J are TRBV11-2 and TRBJ1-3; D is ambiguous. The CDR3 runs to 14 residues. Trimming took off 1 base at V and 0 bases at J, with 4 bases between the two ends. Germline assignment: CDR1 SGHAT and CDR2 FQNNGV.